This entry is about one TCR beta chain. These data belong to a study of CD8+ T cells in alopecia areata. Following extraction, RNA underwent reverse transcription to cDNA, which served as the sequencing template. Clones were sequenced by immunoSEQ multiplex PCR, and TCRdb holds only the in-frame ones, with some missing. The top ten hold approximately 10% of the sample, which has about 180,000 clones, around 64% seen once. CDR3 length: 17 amino acids. Germline assignment: CDR1 SGHTS and CDR2 YDEGEE. Deletions cut 7 bases from V and 2 bases from J, with 25 bases between. The sample here was CD8+ T cells sorted from blood, taken at week 0. The rearrangement links TRBV5-8 to TRBJ2-7; weak D call: TRBD1 (6 bases). The origin of this receptor is a human donor with alopecia areata. The CDR3 loop reads CASLSDRLASRPYEQYF. CDR3 nucleotide sequence: TGTGCCAGCTTGTCGGACAGACTCGCTAGTCGACCCTACGAGCAGTACTTC. Drawing the rest from reference TRBV5-8 and TRBJ2-7, the complete variable domain is EAGVTQSPTHLIKTRGQQATLRCSPISGHTSVYWYQQALGLGLQFLLWYDEGEERNRGNFPPRFSGRQFPNYSSELNVNALELEDSALYLCASLSDRLASRPYEQYFGPGTRLTVT.